A single sample is the source of the 14 T cell receptor beta chains below, sequenced in a study of T-cell memory formation after mild COVID-19. Each CDR3 protein is one row after TCRdb ran MiXCR on the 5' RACE reads. The table records under 450,000 distinct CDR3 sequences, about an eighth of them present only once. Sequencing was carried out using PBMCs or a T cell subset sorted from them (not recorded which). These receptors came from a man younger than 35 who had mild COVID-19 (a few samples of this study predate the infection). Cell type and time point are not known.

This clonotype was observed at least ten times. The CDR3 loop reads CASSLGVLAGTDTQYF. The CDR3 DNA reads as TGCGCCAGCAGCCTTGGCGTATTAGCCGGCACAGATACGCAGTATTTT. The V and J genes are TRBV5-1 and TRBJ2-3; D is uncertain. V shed 4 bases and J shed 1 base, with 16 bases lying between them. Germline V CDR1 and CDR2: SGHRS, YFSETQ. The CDR3 is 16 amino acids.

This clonotype was counted ten times or more. This rearrangement joins TRBV12-3 or TRBV12-4 to TRBJ1-2, with TRBD1 matching over 7 bases. CDR3 length equals 12 residues. The V segment lost 5 bases and the J segment 4 bases; nucleotides outside the gene matches: 1. The CDR3 DNA sequence: TGTGCCAGCAGTAACAGGGGCTATGGCTACACCTTC. Translation: CASSNRGYGYTF.

The chain employs TRBV4-1 and TRBJ2-1; D perhaps matches TRBD2 (6 bases). Germline CDR1 is MGHRA and CDR2 is YSYEKL. Between the trimmed V and J ends, which lost 2 bases and 9 bases, there was a span of 17 bases. The CDR3 is 15 amino acids. Written as DNA, the CDR3 is TGCGCCAGCAGCCAACCCCCGACTAGTAGGAGTGAGCAGTTCTTC. Residues: CASSQPPTSRSEQFF.

This chain joins TRBV13 and TRBJ2-3, with D tentatively TRBD2 (5 bases). The CDR3 runs 16 residues. CDR1 is PRHDT, CDR2 FYEKMQ, per germline (reference sequence). Trimming took 5 bases from V and 0 from J, leaving 15 bases between them. The chain's CDR3 is CASSPASGPSTDTQYF. The DNA for the CDR3 is TGTGCCAGCAGCCCCGCGAGCGGTCCTAGCACAGATACGCAGTATTTT.

CDR3 bases: TGCAGCGTCTTACTGACTAGCGAGAGCACAGATACGCAGTATTTT. Translating gives CSVLLTSESTDTQYF. The chain has TRBV29-1 and TRBJ2-3, with 8 positions matching TRBD2. Germline lookup yields CDR1 SQVTM and CDR2 ANQGSEA. This CDR3 contains 15 residues. The V and J ends lost 6 bases and 0 bases, in that order; junction bases with no gene match: 8.

This clonotype was observed many times. The rearrangement joins TRBV4-2 to TRBJ2-4; 11 nucleotides agree with TRBD2. CDR3 length equals 15 residues. V lost 5 bases and J lost 7; bases outside the gene matches: 7. Looked up from germline, CDR1 is LGHNA and CDR2 is YNFKEQ. The CDR3 is CASSEGLAVGNIQYF. CDR3 bases: TGTGCCAGCAGCGAGGGACTAGCGGTGGGCAACATTCAGTACTTC.

The V and J genes are TRBV27 and TRBJ1-2, with D unclear. Trimming pared 4 bases from V and 8 bases from J, leaving 5 bases between. The CDR3 consists of 10 residues. In germline, CDR1 is MNHEY, CDR2 SMNVEV (reference sequence). This chain's CDR3 is CASSWEGYTF. CDR3 sequence (DNA): TGTGCCAGCAGTTGGGAGGGCTACACCTTC.

This clonotype was recorded a few times. The rearrangement joins TRBV20-1 to TRBJ2-3; 7 bases map to TRBD2. After removal of 6 bases from V and 2 bases from J, the junction contained 2 bases not matched to a gene. Germline CDR1 DFQATT, CDR2 SNEGSKA (reference sequence). The CDR3 sequence is 12 residues long. This chain's CDR3 is CSATSDTDTQYF. CDR3 nucleotides: TGCAGTGCAACTAGCGACACAGATACGCAGTATTTT.

The rearrangement links TRBV7-9 to TRBJ2-2; 8 bases match TRBD1. CDR1 is SEHNR and CDR2 is FQNEAQ in the germline V gene (reference sequence). The V gene end was trimmed by 5 bases and the J gene end by 4 bases; junction bases not matched to a gene: 3. The CDR3 length is 14 residues. In nucleotides, the CDR3 is TGTGCCAGCAGCCCGGACAGGGTCACCGGGGAGCTGTTTTTT. This sequence encodes CASSPDRVTGELFF.

The sample holds a few counts of this clonotype. The CDR3 is CASSQGGVRIETQYF. The CDR3 DNA follows: TGTGCCAGCAGCCAAGGAGGGGTCAGAATAGAGACCCAGTACTTC. The rearrangement uses TRBV4-2 and TRBJ2-5, with D perhaps assigned TRBD1 or TRBD2 (5 bases each). The V end was cut by 1 base, the J end by 4 bases, with 13 bases between. This CDR3 has 15 residues. CDR1 is LGHNA, CDR2 YNFKEQ, per germline.

This chain connects TRBV18 to TRBJ2-3; D is possibly TRBD1 or TRBD2 (5 bases each). The CDR3 length is 14 residues. V lost 2 bases and J lost 2, with 8 bases in between. Germline V CDR1 and CDR2: KGHSH, LQKENI. CDR3 sequence reads: CASSPSGTTDTQYF. DNA for the CDR3: TGTGCCAGCTCACCATCGGGGACCACAGATACGCAGTATTTT. The variable domain in full, with the rest retrieved from reference TRBV18 and TRBJ2-3, is NAGVMQNPRHLVRRRGQEARLRCSPMKGHSHVYWYRQLPEEGLKFMVYLQKENIIDESGMPKERFSAEFPKEGPSILRIQQVVRGDSAAYFCASSPSGTTDTQYFGPGTRLTVL.

This chain joins TRBV5-4 and TRBJ1-4; 7 positions agree with TRBD1. Per germline, CDR1 SGHNT and CDR2 YYREEE (reference sequence). The trim removed 4 bases at V and 6 bases at J, leaving 9 bases unmatched. This CDR3 is built from 15 residues. CDR3 sequence reads: CASSRGGQVDEKLFF. DNA for the CDR3: TGTGCCAGCAGCCGGGGTGGACAGGTTGATGAAAAACTGTTTTTT.

The sample holds a few counts of this clonotype. The gene calls are TRBV6-5 and TRBJ1-6; D is perhaps TRBD1 (6 bases). V lost 6 bases to trimming and J lost 3 bases, with 12 bases between them. This CDR3 spans 15 amino acids. CDR1 and CDR2 from the germline V gene are MNHEY and SVGAGI. This CDR3 is CASSQGLGYNSPLHF. CDR3 DNA: TGTGCCAGCAGCCAGGGGTTGGGCTATAATTCACCCCTCCACTTT.

The rearrangement joins TRBV24-1 to TRBJ2-1; no definite D call. The CDR3 consists of 14 residues. Germline CDR1 is KGHDR and CDR2 is SFDVKD. Trimming shortened V by 5 bases and J by 4 bases, and 11 bases separated the two germline ends. DNA for the CDR3: TGTGCCACCAGTGGTGTCACCCGATACAATGAGCAGTTCTTC. Translation: CATSGVTRYNEQFF.